A single sample is the source of the 29 T cell receptor beta chains below, sequenced in a study of shared clonotypes between healthy human individuals. TCRdb's table, derived via immunoSEQ multiplex PCR, lists solely in-frame clones and lacks some. The sample holds 2 million to 2.5 million clones, roughly 96% seen once. Sequencing used naive CD4+ T cells sorted from blood. Subset of the sample: CD45RA+ positively selected. Source of these receptors: a man in his late teens or twenties in good health.

The rearrangement links TRBV30 to TRBJ2-5; 13 bases map to TRBD2. Germline CDR1 and CDR2: GTSNPN and SVGIG (reference sequence). Trimming at V came to 2 bases and at J to 5 bases, leaving 11 bases not matched to a gene. The CDR3 is 17 amino acids. The CDR3 region is CAWSLGRLAGGGETQYF. The CDR3 nucleotides are TGTGCCTGGAGTCTTGGGCGACTAGCGGGGGGCGGGGAGACCCAGTACTTC.

To note about this clone: The same CDR3 is also encoded by other DNA sequences in this sample. The chain carries TRBV5-1 and TRBJ2-2; D not resolved. Germline V gene lookup returns CDR1 SGHRS and CDR2 YFSETQ. V shed 2 bases and J shed 6 bases, with 2 bases lying between them. The CDR3 runs to 11 residues. The CDR3 loop reads CASSFSGELFF. CDR3 nucleotides: TGCGCCAGCAGCTTCTCCGGGGAGCTGTTTTTT.

The V call is TRBV4-2, the J call TRBJ2-3; unclear D gene. The CDR3 loop spans 16 amino acids. Germline CDR1 is LGHNA and CDR2 is YNFKEQ. Trimming left V 1 base short and J 2 bases short, with 13 bases between. The CDR3 reads CASSQGGTIVTDTQYF. The CDR3 DNA sequence: TGTGCCAGCAGCCAAGGGGGTACTATAGTCACAGATACGCAGTATTTT.

The chain carries TRBV6-6 and TRBJ1-2, with a tentative D call TRBD1 (6 bases). Looked up from germline, CDR1 is MNHNY and CDR2 is SVGAGI (reference sequence). The V and J ends lost 6 bases and 3 bases respectively, with 14 bases between them. The CDR3 covers 14 residues. The CDR3 loop reads CASREGTTYYGYTF. For the CDR3, the DNA is TGTGCCAGCAGGGAGGGGACAACGTACTATGGCTACACCTTC.

V gene TRBV7-9 combines with J gene TRBJ2-3; 11 nucleotides match TRBD2. CDR1 is SEHNR and CDR2 is FQNEAQ in the germline V gene (reference sequence). The CDR3 contains 17 residues. The V segment lost 4 bases and the J segment 3 bases; nucleotides outside the gene matches: 9. For the CDR3, the DNA is TGTGCCAGCAGCTCCATAGCGGGGGGGCCGGAGACAGATACGCAGTATTTT. It specifies CASSSIAGGPETDTQYF.

The chain couples TRBV11-2 to TRBJ2-5; the match to TRBD1 covers 8 bases. Trimming cost V 2 bases and J 4 bases; bases outside gene matches: 3. The germline CDR1 and CDR2 sequences are SGHAT and FQNNGV. This CDR3 is built from 14 residues. CDR3 bases: TGTGCCAGCAGCTTAAGGACAGGGAGAGAGACCCAGTACTTC. The encoded protein is CASSLRTGRETQYF.

About this clone: This same CDR3 is encoded by further DNA sequences in the sample. CDR3 amino acids: CASSLATVNTEAFF. Written as DNA, the CDR3 is TGTGCCAGCAGCTTAGCGACAGTGAACACTGAAGCTTTCTTT. The chain employs TRBV7-9 and TRBJ1-1, with D tentatively TRBD1 (5 bases). CDR3 length: 14 residues. The V end lost 0 bases, the J end lost 0 bases, and 5 bases lay between the germline ends. The V gene's germline CDR1 is SEHNR and CDR2 FQNEAQ (reference sequence).

V gene TRBV6-1 combines with J gene TRBJ2-7, with D unresolved. Germline CDR1 reads MNHNS; CDR2 reads SASEGT. V was clipped by 4 bases and J by 3 bases, with 10 bases between them. The CDR3 is 13 amino acids. CDR3 sequence (DNA): TGTGCCAGCAGTGGGATACAGATCTACGAGCAGTACTTC. Amino acid sequence: CASSGIQIYEQYF.

On this clone: The same CDR3 is also encoded by other DNA sequences in this sample. The chain links TRBV6-1 to TRBJ1-3; TRBD1 might be the D (5 bases). This CDR3 has 15 residues. V lost 5 bases and J lost 3, with 14 bases in between. Germline V lookup: CDR1 MNHNS, CDR2 SASEGT. The CDR3 nucleotides read TGTGCCAGCAGTAAAATCCAGGGTGGTGGAAACACCATATATTTT. Its translation is CASSKIQGGGNTIYF.

In nucleotides, the CDR3 is TGTGCCAGCATGAAACGGGAGAACACCGGGGAGCTGTTTTTT. This codes for CASMKRENTGELFF. V gene TRBV2 combines with J gene TRBJ2-2; D perhaps matches TRBD2 (5 bases). This CDR3 has 14 residues. Trimming shortened V by 7 bases and J by 1 base, and 10 bases separated the two germline ends. CDR1 is SNHLY, CDR2 FYNNEI, per germline.

The chain couples TRBV14 to TRBJ2-7; TRBD2 aligns across 12 bases. Germline CDR1 SGHDN, CDR2 FVKESK. With 2 bases clipped from V and 2 bases from J, the junction kept 4 bases outside the gene matches. CDR3 length: 16 residues. CDR3 loop: CASSQNRTSGAYEQYF. The CDR3, as DNA: TGTGCCAGCAGCCAAAATAGGACTAGCGGGGCCTACGAGCAGTACTTC.

This chain joins TRBV5-1 and TRBJ1-1, with a weak D call TRBD1 (5 bases). V was cut by 0 bases and J by 6 bases, with 15 bases left in between. The CDR3 runs to 15 residues. Germline V gene lookup returns CDR1 SGHRS and CDR2 YFSETQ. The CDR3 nucleotides read TGCGCCAGCAGCTTGGACAGGCGAACGGGGGCTGAAGCTTTCTTT. It is translated as CASSLDRRTGAEAFF.

The chain couples TRBV4-3 to TRBJ2-7, with TRBD2 matching over 9 bases. Germline CDR1 and CDR2: LGHNA and YSLEER. The CDR3 spans 18 residues. V lost 2 bases, J lost 3 bases, and 14 bases stayed unmatched. The CDR3 DNA reads TGCGCCAGCAGCCAAACCCACCTTATAGCGGGAGTCTTCTACGAGCAGTACTTC. The encoded protein is CASSQTHLIAGVFYEQYF.

J is TRBJ1-2 and V is TRBV5-1, with 8 bases fitting TRBD1. Germline trimming cut 4 bases from V and 2 bases from J; bases unmatched to any gene: 7. The CDR3 totals 15 residues. The V gene's germline CDR1 is SGHRS and CDR2 YFSETQ. CDR3 DNA sequence: TGCGCCAGCAGCGAACAGGGGGGCACAAACTATGGCTACACCTTC. Amino acid sequence: CASSEQGGTNYGYTF.

Regarding this clone: Additional DNA sequences in this sample encode the identical CDR3. The rearrangement joins TRBV5-4 to TRBJ2-3; 7 positions match TRBD2. CDR3 length: 15 residues. Germline values: CDR1 SGHNT, CDR2 YYREEE (reference sequence). V lost 2 bases, J lost 0 bases, and 3 bases stayed unmatched. The CDR3 region has the DNA TGTGCCAGCAGCTTTGGGGGAGGGAGCACAGATACGCAGTATTTT. It translates to CASSFGGGSTDTQYF.

In this sample, this clone turned up a few times. The CDR3 here is CASSPQGNLGETQYF. DNA for the CDR3: TGTGCCAGCAGCCCGCAGGGGAATCTGGGAGAGACCCAGTACTTC. The V and J genes are TRBV7-3 and TRBJ2-5; D possibly corresponds to TRBD1 (6 bases). The CDR3 is 15 amino acids. Germline CDR1 and CDR2: SGHTA and FQGTGA. Trimming pared 5 bases from V and 4 bases from J, leaving 17 bases between. Full variable domain (rest looked up from reference TRBV7-3 and TRBJ2-5): GAGVSQTPSNKVTEKGKYVELRCDPISGHTALYWYRQSLGQGPEFLIYFQGTGAADDSGLPNDRFFAVRPEGSVSTLKIQRTERGDSAVYLCASSPQGNLGETQYFGPGTRLLVL.

The chain links TRBV6-6 to TRBJ1-1; D uncertain. The V end was cut by 6 bases, the J end by 1 base, with 12 bases between. From germline, CDR1 is MNHNY and CDR2 SVGAGI (reference sequence). The CDR3 sequence is 14 residues long. The DNA for the CDR3 is TGTGCCAGCAGAAACGTGGCCGCGAACACTGAAGCTTTCTTT. As protein: CASRNVAANTEAFF.

V is TRBV5-1 and J is TRBJ2-2; D perhaps matches TRBD2 (6 bases). The CDR3 has 15 residues. From germline, CDR1 is SGHRS and CDR2 YFSETQ. V lost 2 bases and J lost 1, with 9 bases in between. This chain's CDR3 is CASSLGGKNTGELFF. The CDR3 DNA follows: TGCGCCAGCAGCTTAGGCGGGAAGAACACCGGGGAGCTGTTTTTT.

The gene calls are TRBV7-2 and TRBJ2-7, with TRBD2 matching 8 bases. Germline V CDR1 and CDR2: SGHTA, FQGNSA. The CDR3 spans 15 residues. The J segment lost 2 bases and the V segment lost 6 bases, leaving 9 bases of the junction unmatched. CDR3 sequence: CASSFQVGLAYEQYF. CDR3 nucleotides: TGTGCCAGCAGTTTTCAAGTGGGACTAGCCTACGAGCAGTACTTC.

On this clone: The same CDR3 can be traced to other DNA sequences in this sample. This chain links TRBV30 with TRBJ1-5; weak D call: TRBD1 (5 bases). Trimming shortened V by 0 bases and J by 5 bases, and 11 bases separated the two germline ends. The CDR3 has 14 residues. CDR1 and CDR2 from the germline V gene are GTSNPN and SVGIG (reference sequence). The CDR3 bases are TGTGCCTGGAGTGTACGTAGGGGTGATCAGCCCCAGCATTTT. Encoded protein: CAWSVRRGDQPQHF.

This chain uses TRBV6-1 with TRBJ2-7; perhaps TRBD2 as D (5 bases). V lost 3 bases, J lost 0 bases, and 6 bases lay in between. Per the germline V gene, CDR1 is MNHNS and CDR2 is SASEGT. The CDR3 totals 13 residues. The CDR3 DNA follows: TGTGCCAGCAGTGACGGGGACTCCTACGAGCAGTACTTC. The encoded protein is CASSDGDSYEQYF.

The V gene is TRBV2, the J gene TRBJ1-2; a weak D match, TRBD1 (6 bases). This CDR3 spans 12 amino acids. The germline V gene encodes CDR1 SNHLY and CDR2 FYNNEI. The germline V and J ends were trimmed by 8 bases and 5 bases, with 12 bases remaining between them. The CDR3 here is CASRGGGYGYTF. CDR3 nucleotide sequence: TGTGCCAGCCGAGGGGGAGGTTATGGCTACACCTTC.

The CDR3 protein is CAGHQETQYF. The CDR3 coding sequence is TGTGCCGGCCACCAAGAGACCCAGTACTTC. V is TRBV7-3 and J is TRBJ2-5, with D hard to call. The germline V gene encodes CDR1 SGHTA and CDR2 FQGTGA. V was trimmed by 11 bases and J by 0 bases, leaving 4 bases between them. This CDR3 contains 10 residues.

The rearrangement uses TRBV28 and TRBJ2-2; D is possibly TRBD1 (5 bases). This CDR3 has 16 residues. CDR1 MDHEN and CDR2 SYDVKM come from the germline V gene. Trimming left V 2 bases short and J 6 bases short, with 16 bases between. CDR3 loop: CASSLIGHGVSGELFF. The CDR3 nucleotides read TGTGCCAGCAGTTTAATAGGACATGGTGTATCCGGGGAGCTGTTTTTT.

The chain carries TRBV11-2 and TRBJ1-6; D is unclear. The germline gives CDR1 SGHAT, CDR2 FQNNGV. The CDR3 totals 14 residues. Trimming shortened V by 5 bases and J by 8 bases, and 13 bases separated the two germline ends. CDR3 DNA sequence: TGTGCCAGCAGCCCGTCCAGGACGGATTCACCCCTCCACTTT. The encoded protein is CASSPSRTDSPLHF.

V is TRBV6-5 and J is TRBJ2-2; no reliable D call. The CDR3 runs to 10 residues. Germline-derived CDR1 and CDR2 are MNHEY and SVGAGI. Deletions cut 11 bases from V and 6 bases from J, with 7 bases between. The CDR3 DNA sequence: TGTGCCCCTCAGTCCGGGGAGCTGTTTTTT. Translation: CAPQSGELFF.

The chain recombines TRBV7-9 with TRBJ2-4; tentative D call: TRBD2 (6 bases). The CDR3 is 14 residues long. Deletions cut 3 bases from V and 9 bases from J, with 15 bases between. Per the germline V gene, CDR1 is SEHNR and CDR2 is FQNEAQ (reference sequence). The CDR3 spells CASSFGGEVGIQYF. DNA for the CDR3: TGTGCCAGCAGCTTCGGCGGGGAAGTGGGCATTCAGTACTTC.

V usage is TRBV15 and J usage is TRBJ1-1; 9 bases are shared with TRBD1. Germline CDR1 is LNHNV and CDR2 is YYDKDF (reference sequence). V was pared by 0 bases and J by 1 base, with 9 bases of the junction left unmatched. The CDR3 covers 18 residues. The CDR3 DNA sequence: TGTGCCACCAGCAGAGATTACGGGACAGGGACAGGGAACACTGAAGCTTTCTTT. Residues: CATSRDYGTGTGNTEAFF.

J is TRBJ2-3 and V is TRBV5-1; 7 nucleotides match TRBD2. The CDR3 covers 17 residues. Germline CDR1 SGHRS, CDR2 YFSETQ. Losses at the gene ends were 0 bases for V and 6 bases for J; bases not matched to a gene: 13. The CDR3 DNA sequence: TGCGCCAGCAGCTTGGCGGGGCTAGCGGCGTCAGCGGATACGCAGTATTTT. Translation: CASSLAGLAASADTQYF.